This T cell receptor beta chain was recovered during a study of cytomegalovirus exposure and HLA in healthy donors. Study-level information: HLA-typed donors contributed about 85 million unique TCRs, which were held in an early data release.

13 Jbeta primers and 60 Vbeta primers were used for the PCR. Sequencing was performed with immunoSEQ multiplex PCR; in TCRdb, only in-frame clones are kept and a portion is missing. This sample has under 150,000 clones, with 75% to 85% found just once. CDR1 and CDR2 from the germline V gene are LGHNA and YNFKEQ. V lost 0 bases and J lost 9; bases outside the gene matches: 5. CDR3 length: 14 amino acids. The sequenced sample was PBMCs. The chain couples TRBV4-2 to TRBJ2-1; 7 nucleotides match TRBD1. This receptor was obtained from a woman aged 40 to 55 in good health and CMV-seronegative. The CDR3 DNA follows: TGTGCCAGCAGCCAAGATACAGGGGTGGGTGAGCAGTTCTTC. It is translated as CASSQDTGVGEQFF.